This TCR beta chain is from a study of shared clonotypes between healthy human individuals (dated by TCRdb to 2020 to 2022). Background for the entire study: The cohort included three men and two women between 18 and 49 years of age. For each donor, CD4 naive and CD4 memory were each run on three plates, CD8 naive on two plates, and CD8 memory on one plate. To increase sequencing depth and limit assay-specific biases, TCR repertoire library preparation and sequencing were carried out by different laboratories using diverse techniques. Blood TCR repertoires of a handful of healthy adults were deeply sequenced to estimate repertoire size and the extent of clonotype sharing between individuals. Per donor, leukapheresis produced somewhere between about 0.85 and 9.5 billion PBMCs. General study outcomes and caveats: The small number of donors limited the genetic and exposure-history diversity represented. Even with the large sequencing depth, rarefaction of the sorted-subset datasets indicated that sequencing was incomplete. Compared with non-shared clonotypes, the clonotypes found in all four sorted-subset donors had higher generation probabilities. Based on pairwise subsampling, the degree of clonotype sharing among donors was expected to be affected by sequencing depth. Around 5% of naive CD4, more than 3% of naive CD8, 2% to 2.5% of memory CD4, and around 0.4% of memory CD8 clonotypes were shared across several donors. Naive subsets generally had larger estimated clonotype richness than memory subsets. Only blood was sampled, and tissue TCR repertoires likely differ from those in blood.

According to the germline V gene, CDR1 reads MDHEN and CDR2 reads SYDVKM. V is shortened by 6 bases, J by 8 bases, and the region joining them spans 10 bases. Inclusive of the bounding cysteine and phenylalanine, the CDR3 is 12 residues long. Kept here is only the CDR3 DNA, which spans 36 bases and is read in frame from base 1. As concerns this clone: What antigen it recognizes has not been identified. Per-nucleotide qualities are absent, and no much larger clonotype sits a single base away.

Healthy HIV-negative adults with no recently reported acute infections or vaccinations were included as donors. Only Caucasian adults living in Nashville, Tennessee, USA were represented among the donors. CD4+ T cells were enriched through magnetic negative selection, after which naive cells were positively selected on CD45RA and the remaining negative fraction served as the memory subset. Blood was collected by leukapheresis, and PBMCs were isolated by Ficoll-Histopaque density gradient centrifugation and then cryopreserved in liquid nitrogen vapor phase. Analytical flow cytometry was used to check the purity and quantity of each magnetically sorted T cell population. Genomic DNA was isolated from each sorted fraction and quantified by UV absorbance on a Nanodrop 2000c. Using the deep immunoSEQ assay, multiplex PCR amplified TCR CDR3 regions from genomic DNA. Genomic DNA extracted from each cell subset was distributed evenly over all wells of several immunoSEQ 96-well plates, and each plate served as one replicate. For sorted subsets, each replicate PCR was loaded with 200 to 250 ng genomic DNA, equivalent to 30,000 to 35,000 T cell genomes. Purified libraries were quantified with a Qubit 3.0 fluorometer, sized on a Bioanalyzer 2100, and re-quantified with the KAPA Library Quantification kit. Every immunoSEQ 96-well plate was sequenced on a separate single-read 150-cycle Illumina NextSeq 550 flow cell. In the source study's methods: Because the immunoSEQ output held only junctional sequences and lacked quality scores, the filtering could not match the filtering applied to full-length reads. To assign V/J genes and CDR3, sequences were annotated against IMGT germline references using PyIR, a Python wrapper for IgBLAST v1.9. Reads were removed for weak V/J assignments (E-value above 1e-6), missing CDR3, stop codons, out-of-frame junctions, or ambiguous translated residues. V3J clonotypes were defined as sequences sharing the same inferred V gene, J gene, and CDR3 amino acid sequence. To compute the percentage overlap between repertoires, the number of shared unique clonotypes was divided by the size of the smaller repertoire. Repertoire richness was assessed with RTK rarefaction, the Chao1 estimator, and Recon v2.1 estimates of unobserved clonotypes. OLGA was used to compute generation probabilities for all TCRbeta clonotypes that the gDNA method yielded from a few donors. Held by TCRdb, this immuneACCESS table contains in-frame sequences only and omits some clones. Under half of the omission traces to an unresolved V gene where checked; the cause of the rest is unknown. V and J calls plus clone size are reproduced from that table; the DNA served to infer D and trimming. Present in this sample are 740,000 or so clones, 73% of which were seen just once. The top ten clonotypes cover 1.5% to 2% of the sample.

The sample comprised memory CD4+ T cells sorted from blood. Interpreted using the paper, the cell subset or site label stands for: CD45RA-negative fraction. The receptor chain draws on TRBV28 and TRBJ1-4; a confident D gene designation cannot be given. The receptor comes from a woman aged 25-40 years in good health. This receptor has the CDR3 CASSRTGEKLFF. Read as DNA, the sequence is TGTGCCAGCAGCCGGACCGGGGAAAAACTGTTTTTT.